Below are 2 T cell receptor beta chains sequenced from a single sample in a study of T-cell reconstitution after alpha-beta-depleted transplantation in children (dated by TCRdb to between 2015 and 2016). The treatment or condition label corresponds to: allogeneic hematopoietic cell transplantation with graft depleted of TCRalphabeta T cells and CD19 B cells. The method behind the library was PCR. The instrument given in TCRdb is Illumina HiSeq 2500. TCR libraries were prepared with molecular barcoding, using unique molecular identifiers to normalize TCRbeta repertoire quantification. TCRdb passed the public sequencing reads through fastp at Q25 and MiXCR, retaining productive beta sequences. Merged by CDR3 protein, the rows form single entries marked with the most common genes and DNA. This sample comprises around 200,000 distinct CDR3 sequences, roughly a tenth of them detected only once. The top ten hold approximately 30% of the sample.

Sample: PBMCs, taken before TCRalphabeta/CD19-depleted stem cell transplant. Every receptor here comes from a child under two years old with acute myeloid leukemia, due to receive a stem cell transplant.

A word on this clonotype: A read error may be the cause here, since a much bigger clone is one base away. The chain carries TRBV7-8 and TRBJ1-5; the match to TRBD1 covers 7 bases. The germline CDR1 and CDR2 sequences are SGHVS and FQNEAQ. The CDR3 length is 16 residues. DNA of the CDR3: TGTGCCAGCAGCTCGAGGGGGACAGATAGCAATCAGCCCCAGGATTTT. This translates into CASSSRGTDSNQPQDF. Supplemented by reference TRBV7-8 and TRBJ1-5, the full variable domain reads GAGVSQSPRYKVAKRGQDVALRCDPISGHVSLFWYQQALGQGPEFLTYFQNEAQLDKSGLPSDRFFAERPEGSVSTLKIQRTQQEDSAVYLCASSSRGTDSNQPQDFGDGTRLSIL.

The table lists this clonotype with many counts. V usage is TRBV3-1 and J usage is TRBJ1-5; the D gene is possibly TRBD1 (5 bases). The CDR3 covers 14 residues. Germline V gene lookup returns CDR1 LGHDT and CDR2 YNNKEL (reference sequence). The V and J ends lost 4 bases and 5 bases respectively, with 12 bases between them. The CDR3 DNA sequence: TGTGCCAGCAGCCCCCACGGGGGAGATCAGCCCCAGCATTTT. Translation gives CASSPHGGDQPQHF.